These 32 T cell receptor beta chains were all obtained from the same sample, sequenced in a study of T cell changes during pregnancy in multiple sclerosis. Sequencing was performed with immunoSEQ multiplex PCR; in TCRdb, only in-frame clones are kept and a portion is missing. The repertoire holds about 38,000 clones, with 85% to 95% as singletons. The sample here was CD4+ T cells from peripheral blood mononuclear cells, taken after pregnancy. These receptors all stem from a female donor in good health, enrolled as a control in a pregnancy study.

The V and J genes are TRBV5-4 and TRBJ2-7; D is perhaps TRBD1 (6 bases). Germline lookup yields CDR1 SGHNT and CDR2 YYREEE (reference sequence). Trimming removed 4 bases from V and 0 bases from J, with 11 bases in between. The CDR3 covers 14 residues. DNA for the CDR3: TGTGCCAGCAGCCGTACAGGGAGCTCCTACGAGCAGTACTTC. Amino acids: CASSRTGSSYEQYF.

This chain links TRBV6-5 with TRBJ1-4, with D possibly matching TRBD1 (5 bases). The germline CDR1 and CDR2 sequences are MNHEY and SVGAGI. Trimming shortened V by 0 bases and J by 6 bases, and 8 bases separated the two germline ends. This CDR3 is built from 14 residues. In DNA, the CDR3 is TGTGCCAGCAGTTACTCAGGAGGGGATGAAAAACTGTTTTTT. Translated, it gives CASSYSGGDEKLFF.

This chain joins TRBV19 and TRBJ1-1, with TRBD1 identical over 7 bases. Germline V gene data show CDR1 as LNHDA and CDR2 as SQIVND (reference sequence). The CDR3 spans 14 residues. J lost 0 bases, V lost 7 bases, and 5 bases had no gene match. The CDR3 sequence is CASNPTGVNTEAFF. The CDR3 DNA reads TGTGCCAGTAACCCTACAGGGGTGAACACTGAAGCTTTCTTT. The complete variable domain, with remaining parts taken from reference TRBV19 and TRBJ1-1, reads DGGITQSPKYLFRKEGQNVTLSCEQNLNHDAMYWYRQDPGQGLRLIYYSQIVNDFQKGDIAEGYSVSREKKESFPLTVTSAQKNPTAFYLCASNPTGVNTEAFFGQGTRLTVV.

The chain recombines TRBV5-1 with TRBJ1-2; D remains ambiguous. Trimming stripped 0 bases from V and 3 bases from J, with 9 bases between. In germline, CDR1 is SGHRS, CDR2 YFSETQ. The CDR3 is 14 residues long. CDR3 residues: CASSLGASDYGYTF. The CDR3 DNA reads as TGCGCCAGCAGCTTGGGGGCGTCGGACTATGGCTACACCTTC.

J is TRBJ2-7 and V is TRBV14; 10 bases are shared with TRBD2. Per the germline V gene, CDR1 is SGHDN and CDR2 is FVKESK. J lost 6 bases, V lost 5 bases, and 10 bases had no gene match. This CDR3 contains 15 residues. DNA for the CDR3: TGTGCCAGCAGCTTCAATCTAGCGGGAGCCTCCGAGCAGTACTTC. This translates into CASSFNLAGASEQYF.

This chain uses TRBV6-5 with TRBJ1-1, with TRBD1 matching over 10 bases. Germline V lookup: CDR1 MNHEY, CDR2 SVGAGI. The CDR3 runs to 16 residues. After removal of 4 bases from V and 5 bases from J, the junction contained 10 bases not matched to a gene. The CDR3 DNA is TGTGCCAGCAGTTCCCTCCGACAGGGGGCGCGTACTGAAGCTTTCTTT. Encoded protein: CASSSLRQGARTEAFF.

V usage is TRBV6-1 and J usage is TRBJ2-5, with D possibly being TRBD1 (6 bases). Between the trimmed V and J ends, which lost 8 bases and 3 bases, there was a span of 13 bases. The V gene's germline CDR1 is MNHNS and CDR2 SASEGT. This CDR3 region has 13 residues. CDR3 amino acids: CASARTAKETQYF. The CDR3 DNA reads TGTGCCAGCGCGCGGACAGCCAAAGAGACCCAGTACTTC.

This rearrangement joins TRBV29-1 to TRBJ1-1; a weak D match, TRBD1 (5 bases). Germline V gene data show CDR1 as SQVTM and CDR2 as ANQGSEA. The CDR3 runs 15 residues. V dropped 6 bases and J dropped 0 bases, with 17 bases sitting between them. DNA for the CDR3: TGCAGCGTACCCCGGGGGAGTGGGATGAACACTGAAGCTTTCTTT. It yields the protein CSVPRGSGMNTEAFF.

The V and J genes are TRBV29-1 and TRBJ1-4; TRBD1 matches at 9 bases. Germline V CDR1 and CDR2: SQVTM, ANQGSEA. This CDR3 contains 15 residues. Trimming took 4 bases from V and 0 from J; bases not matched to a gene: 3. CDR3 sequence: CSVGRTGATNEKLFF. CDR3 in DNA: TGCAGCGTTGGCAGGACAGGGGCAACTAATGAAAAACTGTTTTTT.

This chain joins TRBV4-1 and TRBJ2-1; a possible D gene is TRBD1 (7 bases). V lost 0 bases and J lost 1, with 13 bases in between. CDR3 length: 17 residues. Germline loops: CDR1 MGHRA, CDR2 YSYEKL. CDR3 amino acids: CASSQDRAGGSYNEQFF. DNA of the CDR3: TGCGCCAGCAGCCAAGATCGTGCAGGGGGGTCCTACAATGAGCAGTTCTTC.

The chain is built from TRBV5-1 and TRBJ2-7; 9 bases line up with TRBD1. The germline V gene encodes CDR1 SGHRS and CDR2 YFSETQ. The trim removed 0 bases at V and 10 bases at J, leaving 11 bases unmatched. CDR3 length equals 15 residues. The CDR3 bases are TGCGCCAGCAGCTTGGGGACAGGGGACTTACGAGGACAGTACTTC. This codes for CASSLGTGDLRGQYF.

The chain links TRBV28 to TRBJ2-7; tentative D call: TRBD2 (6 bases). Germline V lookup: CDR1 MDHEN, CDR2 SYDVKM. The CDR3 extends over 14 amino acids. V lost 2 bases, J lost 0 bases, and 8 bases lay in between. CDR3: CASSLAGSSYEQYF. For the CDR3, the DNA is TGTGCCAGCAGTTTAGCCGGGAGCTCCTACGAGCAGTACTTC.

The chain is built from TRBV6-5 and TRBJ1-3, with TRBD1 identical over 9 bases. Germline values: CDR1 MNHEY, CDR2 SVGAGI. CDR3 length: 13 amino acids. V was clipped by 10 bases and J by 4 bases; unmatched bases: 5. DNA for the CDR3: TGTGCCACCAAGACAGGGGGAGGAAACACCATATATTTT. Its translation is CATKTGGGNTIYF.

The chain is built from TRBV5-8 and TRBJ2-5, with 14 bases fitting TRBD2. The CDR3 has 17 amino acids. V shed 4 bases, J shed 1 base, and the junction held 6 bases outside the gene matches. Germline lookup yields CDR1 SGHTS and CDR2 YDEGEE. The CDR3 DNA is TGTGCCAGCAGCAGATCCGGGACTAGCGGGAGCCAAGAGACCCAGTACTTC. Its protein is CASSRSGTSGSQETQYF.

As DNA, the CDR3 is TGTGCCAGCAGCTTGGAGGACAGATTAGATGGCTACACCTTC. It codes for CASSLEDRLDGYTF. The rearrangement links TRBV7-2 to TRBJ1-2, with D possibly TRBD1 on 6 matching bases. V was clipped by 3 bases and J by 6 bases, with 14 bases between them. The germline gives CDR1 SGHTA, CDR2 FQGNSA. The CDR3 covers 14 residues.

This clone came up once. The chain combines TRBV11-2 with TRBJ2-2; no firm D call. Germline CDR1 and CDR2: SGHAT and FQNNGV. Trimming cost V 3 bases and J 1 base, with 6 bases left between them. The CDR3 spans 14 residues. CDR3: CASSLTKNTGELFF. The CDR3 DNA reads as TGTGCCAGCAGCTTGACAAAGAACACCGGGGAGCTGTTTTTT.

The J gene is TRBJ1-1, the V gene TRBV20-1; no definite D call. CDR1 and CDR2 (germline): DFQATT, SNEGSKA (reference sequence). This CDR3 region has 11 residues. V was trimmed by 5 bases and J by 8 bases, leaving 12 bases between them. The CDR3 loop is CSAQRAEEAFF. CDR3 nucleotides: TGCAGTGCTCAGCGGGCAGAAGAAGCTTTCTTT.

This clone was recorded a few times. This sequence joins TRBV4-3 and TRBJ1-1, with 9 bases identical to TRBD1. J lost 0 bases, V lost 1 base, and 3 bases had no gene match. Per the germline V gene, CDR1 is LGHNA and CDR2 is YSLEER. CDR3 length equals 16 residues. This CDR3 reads CASSQVQGAMNTEAFF. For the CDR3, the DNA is TGCGCCAGCAGCCAAGTACAGGGGGCGATGAACACTGAAGCTTTCTTT.

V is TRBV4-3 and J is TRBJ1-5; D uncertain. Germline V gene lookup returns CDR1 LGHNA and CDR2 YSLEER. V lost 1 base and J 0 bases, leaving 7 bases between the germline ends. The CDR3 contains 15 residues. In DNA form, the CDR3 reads TGCGCCAGCAGCCAAGTGGCGGCTAGCAATCAGCCCCAGCATTTT. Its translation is CASSQVAASNQPQHF.

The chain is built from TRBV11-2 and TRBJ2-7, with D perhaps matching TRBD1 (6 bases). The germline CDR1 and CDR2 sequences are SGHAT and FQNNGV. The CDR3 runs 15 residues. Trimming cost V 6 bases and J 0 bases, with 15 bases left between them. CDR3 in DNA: TGTGCCAGCAGGTCGATGGGGACAAGCTCCTACGAGCAGTACTTC. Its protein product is CASRSMGTSSYEQYF.

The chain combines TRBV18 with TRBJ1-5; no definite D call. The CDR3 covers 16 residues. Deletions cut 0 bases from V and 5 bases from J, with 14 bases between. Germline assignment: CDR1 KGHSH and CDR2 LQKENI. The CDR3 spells CASSPPGGRNDQPQHF. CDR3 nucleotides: TGTGCCAGCTCACCACCGGGAGGCAGGAATGATCAGCCCCAGCATTTT.

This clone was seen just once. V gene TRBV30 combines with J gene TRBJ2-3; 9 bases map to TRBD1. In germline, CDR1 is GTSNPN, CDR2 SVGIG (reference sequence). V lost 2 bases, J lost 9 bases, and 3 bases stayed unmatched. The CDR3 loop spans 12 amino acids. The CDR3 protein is CAWSPGTGTQYF. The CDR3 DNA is TGTGCCTGGAGTCCCGGGACAGGGACGCAGTATTTT.

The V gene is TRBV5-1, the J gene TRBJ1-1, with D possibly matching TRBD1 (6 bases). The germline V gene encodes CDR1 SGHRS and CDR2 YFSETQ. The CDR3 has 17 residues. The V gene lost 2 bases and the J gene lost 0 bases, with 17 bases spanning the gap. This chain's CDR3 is CASSLQGLQQLNTEAFF. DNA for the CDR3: TGCGCCAGCAGCTTACAGGGCCTCCAACAACTGAACACTGAAGCTTTCTTT.

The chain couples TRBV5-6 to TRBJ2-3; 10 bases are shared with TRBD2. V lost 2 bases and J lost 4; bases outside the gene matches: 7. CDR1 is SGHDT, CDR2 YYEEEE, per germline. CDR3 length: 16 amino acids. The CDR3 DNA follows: TGTGCCAGCAGCTTTGTAAGCGGGGGGGCCTCAGATACGCAGTATTTT. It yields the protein CASSFVSGGASDTQYF.

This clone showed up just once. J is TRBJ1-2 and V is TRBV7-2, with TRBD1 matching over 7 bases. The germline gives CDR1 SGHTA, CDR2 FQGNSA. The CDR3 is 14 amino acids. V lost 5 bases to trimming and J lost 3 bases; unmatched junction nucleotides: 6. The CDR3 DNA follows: TGTGCCAGCAGCAAACAGGGGATGGACTATGGCTACACCTTC. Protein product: CASSKQGMDYGYTF. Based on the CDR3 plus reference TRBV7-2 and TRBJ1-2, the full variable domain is GAGVSQSPSNKVTEKGKDVELRCDPISGHTALYWYRQSLGQGLEFLIYFQGNSAPDKSGLPSDRFSAERTGGSVSTLTIQRTQQEDSAVYLCASSKQGMDYGYTFGSGTRLTVV.

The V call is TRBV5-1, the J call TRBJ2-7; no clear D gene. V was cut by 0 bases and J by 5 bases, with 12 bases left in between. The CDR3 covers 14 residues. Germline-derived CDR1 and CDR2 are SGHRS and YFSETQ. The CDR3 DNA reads TGCGCCAGCAGCTTGGCCCCAGAAATCCACGAGCAGTACTTC. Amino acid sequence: CASSLAPEIHEQYF.

CDR3 DNA: TGTGCCTCTAACGGGACAGGGGAACAGCCCCAGCATTTT. Amino acid sequence: CASNGTGEQPQHF. The chain carries TRBV30 and TRBJ1-5; 10 bases are a match to TRBD1. Germline CDR1 reads GTSNPN; CDR2 reads SVGIG (reference sequence). This CDR3 spans 13 amino acids. Trimming took 7 bases from V and 7 from J; bases not matched to a gene: 7.

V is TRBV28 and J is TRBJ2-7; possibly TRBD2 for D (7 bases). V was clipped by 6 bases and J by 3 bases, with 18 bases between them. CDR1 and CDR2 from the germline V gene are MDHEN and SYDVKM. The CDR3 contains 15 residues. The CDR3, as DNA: TGTGCCAGCAGGCCCTCTGGGGGGGCCGGCTACGAGCAGTACTTC. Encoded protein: CASRPSGGAGYEQYF.

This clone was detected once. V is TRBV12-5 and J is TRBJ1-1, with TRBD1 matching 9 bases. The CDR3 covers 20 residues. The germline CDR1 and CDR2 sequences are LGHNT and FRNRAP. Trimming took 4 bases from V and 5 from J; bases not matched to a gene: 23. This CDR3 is CASGSRDRVPGIPLGTEAFF. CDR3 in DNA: TGTGCTAGTGGTTCCCGGGACAGGGTCCCGGGCATCCCCCTTGGGACTGAAGCTTTCTTT.

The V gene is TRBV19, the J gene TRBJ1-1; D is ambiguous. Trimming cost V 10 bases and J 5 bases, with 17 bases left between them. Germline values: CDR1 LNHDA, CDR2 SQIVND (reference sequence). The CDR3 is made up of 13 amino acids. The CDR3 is CATGDTGWTEAFF. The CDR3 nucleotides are TGTGCCACCGGCGACACCGGCTGGACTGAAGCTTTCTTT.

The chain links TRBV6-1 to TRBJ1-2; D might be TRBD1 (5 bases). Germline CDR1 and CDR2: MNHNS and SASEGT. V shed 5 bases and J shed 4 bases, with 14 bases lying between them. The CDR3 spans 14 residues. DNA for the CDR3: TGTGCCAGCAGTCCCTCTTCCGGGGGCTATGGCTACACCTTC. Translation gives CASSPSSGGYGYTF.

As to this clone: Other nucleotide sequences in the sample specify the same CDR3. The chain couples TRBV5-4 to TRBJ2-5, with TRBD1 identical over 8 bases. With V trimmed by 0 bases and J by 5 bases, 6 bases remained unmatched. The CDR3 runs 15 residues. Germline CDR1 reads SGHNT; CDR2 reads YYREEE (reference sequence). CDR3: CASSLVTGGLETQYF. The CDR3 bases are TGTGCCAGCAGCTTGGTAACAGGGGGTCTGGAGACCCAGTACTTC.